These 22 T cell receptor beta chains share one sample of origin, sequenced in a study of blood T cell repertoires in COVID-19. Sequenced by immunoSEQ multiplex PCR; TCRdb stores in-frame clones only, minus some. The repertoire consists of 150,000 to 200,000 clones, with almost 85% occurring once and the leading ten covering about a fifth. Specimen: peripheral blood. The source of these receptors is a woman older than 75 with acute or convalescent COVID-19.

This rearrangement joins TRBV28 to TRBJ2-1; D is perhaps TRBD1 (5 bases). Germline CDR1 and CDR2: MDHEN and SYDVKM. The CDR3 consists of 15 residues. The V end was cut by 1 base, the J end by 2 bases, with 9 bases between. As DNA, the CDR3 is TGTGCCAGCAGTTTATATACAGGCCCCTACAATGAGCAGTTCTTC. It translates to CASSLYTGPYNEQFF.

CDR3 nucleotide sequence: TGTGCCAGCACTAGAGTGGGGGGATCTAGGTACACCTTC. Its protein is CASTRVGGSRYTF. The rearrangement joins TRBV3-1 (or the pseudogene TRBV3-2) to TRBJ1-2; maybe TRBD1 (5 bases). This CDR3 has 13 amino acids. V was shortened by 7 bases and J by 11 bases, with 20 bases between the two germline ends. In germline, CDR1 is LGHDT, CDR2 YNNKEL (reference sequence).

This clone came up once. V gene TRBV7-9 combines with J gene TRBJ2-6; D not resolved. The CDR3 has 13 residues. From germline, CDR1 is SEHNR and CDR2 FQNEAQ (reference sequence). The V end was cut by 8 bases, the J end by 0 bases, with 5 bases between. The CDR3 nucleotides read TGTGCCAGCGAGAACTCTGGGGCCAACGTCCTGACTTTC. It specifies CASENSGANVLTF.

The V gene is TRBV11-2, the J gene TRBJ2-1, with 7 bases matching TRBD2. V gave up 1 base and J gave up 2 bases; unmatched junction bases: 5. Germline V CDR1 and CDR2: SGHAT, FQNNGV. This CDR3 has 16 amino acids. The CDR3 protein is CASSLVPSGAYNEQFF. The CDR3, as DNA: TGTGCCAGCAGCTTAGTCCCTAGCGGAGCCTACAATGAGCAGTTCTTC. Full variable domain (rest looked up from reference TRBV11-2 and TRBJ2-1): EAGVAQSPRYKIIEKRQSVAFWCNPISGHATLYWYQQILGQGPKLLIQFQNNGVVDDSQLPKDRFSAERLKGVDSTLKIQPAKLEDSAVYLCASSLVPSGAYNEQFFGPGTRLTVL.

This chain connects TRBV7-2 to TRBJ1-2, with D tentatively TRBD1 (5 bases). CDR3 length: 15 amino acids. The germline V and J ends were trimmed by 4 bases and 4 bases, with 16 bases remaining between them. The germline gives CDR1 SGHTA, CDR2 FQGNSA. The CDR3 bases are TGTGCCAGCAGCTCAAACGGCCGACAGAGCTATGGCTACACCTTC. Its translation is CASSSNGRQSYGYTF.

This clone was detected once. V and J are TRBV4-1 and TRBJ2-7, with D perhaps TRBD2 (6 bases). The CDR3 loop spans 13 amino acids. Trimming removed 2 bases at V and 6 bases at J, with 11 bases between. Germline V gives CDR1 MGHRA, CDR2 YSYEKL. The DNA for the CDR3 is TGCGCCAGCAGCCAACCGGGGGACGCCGAGCAGTACTTC. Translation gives CASSQPGDAEQYF.

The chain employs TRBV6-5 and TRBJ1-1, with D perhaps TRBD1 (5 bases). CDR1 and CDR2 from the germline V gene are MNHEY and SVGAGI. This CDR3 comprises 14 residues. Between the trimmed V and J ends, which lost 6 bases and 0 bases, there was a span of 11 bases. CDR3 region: CASRIDSMNTEAFF. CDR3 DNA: TGTGCCAGCAGGATAGACAGCATGAACACTGAAGCTTTCTTT.

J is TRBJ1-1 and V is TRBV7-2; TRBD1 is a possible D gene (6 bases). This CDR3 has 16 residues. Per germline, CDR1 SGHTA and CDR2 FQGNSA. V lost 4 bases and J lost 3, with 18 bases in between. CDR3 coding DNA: TGTGCCAGCAGCTCACACAGGGACGGGGGGGACACTGAAGCTTTCTTT. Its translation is CASSSHRDGGDTEAFF.

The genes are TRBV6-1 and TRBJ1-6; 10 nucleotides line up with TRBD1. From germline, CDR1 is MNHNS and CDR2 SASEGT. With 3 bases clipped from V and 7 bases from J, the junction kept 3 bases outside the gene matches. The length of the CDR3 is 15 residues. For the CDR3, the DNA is TGTGCCAGCAGTGACCGGGACAGGGGAAATTCACCCCTCCACTTT. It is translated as CASSDRDRGNSPLHF.

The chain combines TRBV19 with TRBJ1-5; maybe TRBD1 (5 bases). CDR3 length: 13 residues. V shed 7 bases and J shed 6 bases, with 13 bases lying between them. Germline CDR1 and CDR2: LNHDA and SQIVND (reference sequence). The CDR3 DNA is TGTGCCAGTACCGCGACAGCTACTCAGCCCCAGCATTTT. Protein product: CASTATATQPQHF.

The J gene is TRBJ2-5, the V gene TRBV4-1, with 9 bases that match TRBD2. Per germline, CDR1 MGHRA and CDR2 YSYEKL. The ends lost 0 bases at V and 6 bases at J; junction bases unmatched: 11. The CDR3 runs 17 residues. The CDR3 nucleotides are TGCGCCAGCAGCCAAGATCCAGCGGGAGGTCCTTACCAGACCCAGTACTTC. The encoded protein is CASSQDPAGGPYQTQYF.

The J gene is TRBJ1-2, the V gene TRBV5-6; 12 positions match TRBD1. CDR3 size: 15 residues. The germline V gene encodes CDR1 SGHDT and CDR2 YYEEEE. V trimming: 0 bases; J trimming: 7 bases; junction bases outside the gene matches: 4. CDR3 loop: CASSLGGTGGRGYTF. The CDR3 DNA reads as TGTGCCAGCAGCTTGGGTGGGACAGGGGGCCGTGGCTACACCTTC. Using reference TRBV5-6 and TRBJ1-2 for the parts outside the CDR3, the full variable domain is DAGVTQSPTHLIKTRGQQVTLRCSPKSGHDTVSWYQQALGQGPQFIFQYYEEEERQRGNFPDRFSGHQFPNYSSELNVNALLLGDSALYLCASSLGGTGGRGYTFGSGTRLTVV.

The CDR3 loop reads CASSPQGQGAGNQPQHF. The CDR3 nucleotides are TGTGCCAGTAGCCCCCAGGGACAGGGGGCGGGTAATCAGCCCCAGCATTTT. J is TRBJ1-5 and V is TRBV19; 12 bases agree with TRBD1. There are 17 residues in the CDR3. The trim removed 6 bases at V and 4 bases at J, leaving 10 bases unmatched. Germline values: CDR1 LNHDA, CDR2 SQIVND (reference sequence).

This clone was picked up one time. CDR3 nucleotide sequence: TGTGCCAGCTCACCAGGTCTGGGACAGGGGGGTACTGAAGCTTTCTTT. Amino acid sequence: CASSPGLGQGGTEAFF. The chain joins TRBV18 to TRBJ1-1; 11 nucleotides align to TRBD1. This CDR3 is built from 16 residues. The V gene's germline CDR1 is KGHSH and CDR2 LQKENI. J gave up 5 bases and V 2 bases, and 7 bases lay outside the gene matches. The variable domain in full, completed from reference TRBV18 and TRBJ1-1, reads NAGVMQNPRHLVRRRGQEARLRCSPMKGHSHVYWYRQLPEEGLKFMVYLQKENIIDESGMPKERFSAEFPKEGPSILRIQQVVRGDSAAYFCASSPGLGQGGTEAFFGQGTRLTVV.

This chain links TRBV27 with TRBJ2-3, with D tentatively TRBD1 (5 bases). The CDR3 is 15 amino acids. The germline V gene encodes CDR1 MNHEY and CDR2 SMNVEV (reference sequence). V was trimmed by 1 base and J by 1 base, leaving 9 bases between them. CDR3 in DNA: TGTGCCAGCAGTTTATACCCAGGGCGCACAGATACGCAGTATTTT. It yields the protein CASSLYPGRTDTQYF.

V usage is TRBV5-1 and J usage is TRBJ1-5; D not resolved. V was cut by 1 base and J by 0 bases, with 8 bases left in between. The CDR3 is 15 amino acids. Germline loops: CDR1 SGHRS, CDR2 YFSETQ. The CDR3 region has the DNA TGCGCCAGCAGCTTGAATAGTTATAGCAATCAGCCCCAGCATTTT. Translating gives CASSLNSYSNQPQHF.

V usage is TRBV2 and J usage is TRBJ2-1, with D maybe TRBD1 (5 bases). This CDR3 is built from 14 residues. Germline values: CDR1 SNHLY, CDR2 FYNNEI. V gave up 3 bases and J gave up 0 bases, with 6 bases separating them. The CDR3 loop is CASSDRVSYNEQFF. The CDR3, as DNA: TGTGCCAGCAGTGACAGGGTCTCCTACAATGAGCAGTTCTTC.

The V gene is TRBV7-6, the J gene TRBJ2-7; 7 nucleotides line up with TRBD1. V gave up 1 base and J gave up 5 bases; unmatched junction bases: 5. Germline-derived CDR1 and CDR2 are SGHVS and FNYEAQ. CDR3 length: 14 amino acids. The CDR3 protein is CASSLGQGTNEQYF. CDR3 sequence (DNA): TGTGCCAGCAGCTTAGGACAGGGTACCAACGAGCAGTACTTC. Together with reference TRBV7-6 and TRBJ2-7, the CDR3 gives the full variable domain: GAGVSQSPRYKVTKRGQDVALRCDPISGHVSLYWYRQALGQGPEFLTYFNYEAQQDKSGLPNDRFSAERPEGSISTLTIQRTEQRDSAMYRCASSLGQGTNEQYFGPGTRLTVT.

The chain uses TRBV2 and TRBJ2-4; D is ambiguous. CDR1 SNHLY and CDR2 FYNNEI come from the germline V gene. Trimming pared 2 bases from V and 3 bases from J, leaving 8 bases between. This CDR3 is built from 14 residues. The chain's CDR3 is CASSEQSNKNIQYF. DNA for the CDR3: TGTGCCAGCAGTGAACAGTCCAACAAAAACATTCAGTACTTC.

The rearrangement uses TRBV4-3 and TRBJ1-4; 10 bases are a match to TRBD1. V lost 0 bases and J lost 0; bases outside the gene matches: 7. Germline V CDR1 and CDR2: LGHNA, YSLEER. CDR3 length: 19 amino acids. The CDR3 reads CASSQDRAGTGATNEKLFF. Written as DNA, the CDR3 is TGCGCCAGCAGCCAAGATCGGGCAGGGACAGGGGCAACTAATGAAAAACTGTTTTTT.

CDR3 DNA sequence: TGTGCCAGCATAAGGACAGCCGATAGCACAGATACGCAGTATTTT. This sequence encodes CASIRTADSTDTQYF. The chain combines TRBV6-5 with TRBJ2-3, with D maybe TRBD1 (6 bases). The V end was cut by 7 bases, the J end by 0 bases, with 14 bases between. The CDR3 extends over 15 amino acids. Germline V gene sequence: CDR1 MNHEY, CDR2 SVGAGI.

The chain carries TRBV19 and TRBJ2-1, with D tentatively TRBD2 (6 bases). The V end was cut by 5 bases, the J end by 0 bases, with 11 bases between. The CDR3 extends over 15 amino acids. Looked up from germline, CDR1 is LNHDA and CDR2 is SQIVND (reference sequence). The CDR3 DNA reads TGTGCCAGTAGTGCGGGCGGGAACTCCTACAATGAGCAGTTCTTC. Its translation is CASSAGGNSYNEQFF.